Below are 8 T cell receptor beta chains sequenced from a single sample in a study of T cells in Graves' hyperthyroidism and ophthalmopathy (dated by TCRdb to about 2019). Library prep was done by multiplex PCR. These reads were obtained on an Illumina HiSeq 2000. Amplification of TCR beta CDR3 regions was carried out from RNA transcripts. The TCR CDR3 was subjected to a first round of RT-PCR using the HTBI primer set and the Qiagen OneStep RT-PCR kit. In TCRdb, the public reads were trimmed at Q25 with fastp and aligned with MiXCR, with productive beta chains retained. All rows with the same CDR3 protein become a single entry with the most common DNA and genes. In this sample the table shows some 560,000 distinct CDR3 sequences, roughly 15% of which occur a single time. Approximately 15% of the sample is held by the ten biggest clonotypes. The sequenced material came from blood. The receptors come from a woman aged 40-49 years with Graves' hyperthyroidism.

This clonotype was recorded many times. This rearrangement joins TRBV15 to TRBJ1-5; weak D call: TRBD1 (5 bases). This CDR3 has 15 residues. The germline V gene encodes CDR1 LNHNV and CDR2 YYDKDF (reference sequence). V was clipped by 0 bases and J by 5 bases, with 11 bases between them. CDR3 nucleotides: TGTGCCACCAGCAGAGATCAGGGTTCGGATCAGCCCCAGCATTTT. Protein: CATSRDQGSDQPQHF. The whole variable domain, filled in from reference TRBV15 and TRBJ1-5, reads DAMVIQNPRYQVTQFGKPVTLSCSQTLNHNVMYWYQQKSSQAPKLLFHYYDKDFNNEADTPDNFQSRRPNTSFCFLDIRSPGLGDTAMYLCATSRDQGSDQPQHFGDGTRLSIL.

This clonotype has at least ten counts. The chain recombines TRBV6-6 with TRBJ2-7; 10 bases line up with TRBD1. The ends lost 2 bases at V and 2 bases at J; junction bases unmatched: 3. This CDR3 is 15 amino acids long. Germline lookup yields CDR1 MNHNY and CDR2 SVGAGI (reference sequence). DNA for the CDR3: TGTGCCAGCAGTTACCCGGGACAGGGGACCTACGAGCAGTACTTC. Its translation: CASSYPGQGTYEQYF.

The chain couples TRBV6-1 to TRBJ2-1; perhaps TRBD1 as D (6 bases). V was shortened by 2 bases and J by 8 bases, with 7 bases between the two germline ends. Germline V gene data show CDR1 as MNHNS and CDR2 as SASEGT. This CDR3 is built from 12 residues. The CDR3 DNA follows: TGTGCCAGCAGTGAAAACAGGGATGAGCAGTTCTTC. Its translation is CASSENRDEQFF.

This clonotype was observed many times. The V and J genes are TRBV29-1 and TRBJ1-5; D is uncertain. The germline V gene encodes CDR1 SQVTM and CDR2 ANQGSEA. The CDR3 contains 13 residues. V gave up 5 bases and J gave up 4 bases, with 12 bases separating them. CDR3 loop: CSVRTGINQPQHF. DNA for the CDR3: TGCAGCGTTAGGACTGGAATTAATCAGCCCCAGCATTTT.

A few counts support this clonotype. V is TRBV5-1 and J is TRBJ1-6; D may be TRBD1 (5 bases). Trimming removed 7 bases from V and 8 bases from J, with 13 bases in between. CDR1 is SGHRS and CDR2 is YFSETQ in the germline V gene. The CDR3 runs 13 residues. CDR3 loop: CASGQREDSPLHF. The CDR3 bases are TGCGCCAGCGGACAAAGGGAGGATTCACCCCTCCACTTT. The full variable domain, rest sourced from reference TRBV5-1 and TRBJ1-6, is KAGVTQTPRYLIKTRGQQVTLSCSPISGHRSVSWYQQTPGQGLQFLFEYFSETQRNKGNFPGRFSGRQFSNSRSEMNVSTLELGDSALYLCASGQREDSPLHFGNGTRLTVT.

The V gene is TRBV9, the J gene TRBJ1-3; TRBD1 matches at 8 bases. CDR3 size: 16 residues. Losses at the gene ends were 0 bases for V and 2 bases for J; bases not matched to a gene: 4. CDR1 SGDLS and CDR2 YYNGEE come from the germline V gene. This CDR3 is CASSVASGGTGNTIYF. CDR3 DNA: TGTGCCAGCAGCGTAGCTTCAGGGGGCACTGGAAACACCATATATTTT.

This clonotype was recorded many times. The chain employs TRBV7-9 and TRBJ2-5; TRBD1 matches 7 bases. The CDR3 has 17 residues. CDR1 SEHNR and CDR2 FQNEAQ come from the germline V gene (reference sequence). Germline trimming cut 1 base from V and 5 bases from J; bases unmatched to any gene: 13. CDR3 amino acids: CASSLVDRVGIAETQYF. Here the CDR3 DNA reads TGTGCCAGCAGCTTAGTTGACAGGGTTGGTATCGCGGAGACCCAGTACTTC.

Only a few counts were recorded for this clonotype. The V gene is TRBV9, the J gene TRBJ2-7, with a weak D call TRBD1 (8 bases). Trimming shortened V by 1 base and J by 2 bases, and 10 bases separated the two germline ends. CDR1 is SGDLS, CDR2 YYNGEE, per germline. This CDR3 has 14 amino acids. The CDR3 nucleotides read TGTGCCAGCAGCGTAACAGGGGGGGCCTACGAGCAGTACTTC. It is translated as CASSVTGGAYEQYF.